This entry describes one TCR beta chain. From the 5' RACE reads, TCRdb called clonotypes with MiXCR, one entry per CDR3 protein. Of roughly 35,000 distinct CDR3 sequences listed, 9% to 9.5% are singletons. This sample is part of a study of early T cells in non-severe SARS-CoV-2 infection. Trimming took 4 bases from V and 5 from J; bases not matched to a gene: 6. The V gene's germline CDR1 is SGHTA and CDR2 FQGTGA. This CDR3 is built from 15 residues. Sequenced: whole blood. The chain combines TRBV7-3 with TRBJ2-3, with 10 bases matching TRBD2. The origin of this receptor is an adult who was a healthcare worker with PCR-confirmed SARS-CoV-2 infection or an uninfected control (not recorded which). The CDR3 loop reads CASSSTSGSQDTQYF. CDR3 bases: TGTGCCAGCAGCTCGACTAGCGGGTCCCAAGATACGCAGTATTTT.